Following are 24 T cell receptor beta chains from one sample sequenced in a study of technical replicates of blood from a few donors. Method: immunoSEQ multiplex PCR; TCRdb's copy keeps in-frame clones and lacks some. The sample has 60,000 to 65,000 clones, 65% to 90% seen once; the top ten hold about 4.9%. Material: PBMCs. The receptors stem from a human donor in good health. Some clones in this sample may be carry-over from other donors' samples.

Comments on this clone: It is unclear where the CDR3 begins or ends on the DNA, so no DNA is shown, and the CDR3 is as TCRdb lists it. This rearrangement joins TRBV19 to TRBJ2-7; TRBD1 is the table's D call and was not checked against the DNA. The CDR3 contains 14 residues when both ends are counted. CDR1 and CDR2 from the germline V gene are LNHDA and SQIVND (reference sequence). This CDR3 is CASTIQGQYFGPYF.

The rearrangement uses TRBV5-1 and TRBJ2-7; D possibly corresponds to TRBD1 (6 bases). The V end lost 2 bases, the J end lost 1 base, and 10 bases lay between the germline ends. The germline CDR1 and CDR2 sequences are SGHRS and YFSETQ. There are 14 residues in the CDR3. The DNA for the CDR3 is TGCGCCAGCAGCTTACAGGGTGGGTCCTACGAGCAGTACTTC. Translating gives CASSLQGGSYEQYF.

This clone appeared a few times. J is TRBJ1-5 and V is TRBV15; D call uncertain. The length of the CDR3 is 13 residues. V gave up 4 bases and J gave up 15 bases, with 19 bases separating them. Germline lookup yields CDR1 LNHNV and CDR2 YYDKDF (reference sequence). Here the CDR3 DNA reads TGTGCCACCAGCACCAAGGTGGCGGTGAATATGCATTTT. Its protein product is CATSTKVAVNMHF.

This clone was counted once. The chain has TRBV7-6 and TRBJ1-1; D might be TRBD1 (6 bases). V was shortened by 1 base and J by 0 bases, with 12 bases between the two germline ends. Germline V lookup: CDR1 SGHVS, CDR2 FNYEAQ. The CDR3 is 16 amino acids. Here the CDR3 reads CASSLDPDSMNTEAFF. The CDR3 DNA reads as TGTGCCAGCAGCTTAGACCCGGACAGCATGAACACTGAAGCTTTCTTT. Full variable domain (remainder filled in from reference TRBV7-6 and TRBJ1-1): GAGVSQSPRYKVTKRGQDVALRCDPISGHVSLYWYRQALGQGPEFLTYFNYEAQQDKSGLPNDRFSAERPEGSISTLTIQRTEQRDSAMYRCASSLDPDSMNTEAFFGQGTRLTVV.

The genes are TRBV29-1 and TRBJ2-7; D possibly corresponds to TRBD2 (5 bases). Trimming took 5 bases from V and 3 from J, leaving 8 bases between them. From germline, CDR1 is SQVTM and CDR2 ANQGSEA. CDR3 length: 11 amino acids. CDR3 in amino acids: CSVRRDYEQYF. CDR3 nucleotides: TGCAGCGTTCGCCGGGACTACGAGCAGTACTTC.

The rearrangement links TRBV7-8 to TRBJ1-2; the match to TRBD1 covers 9 bases. Germline CDR1 reads SGHVS; CDR2 reads FQNEAQ. V trimming: 5 bases; J trimming: 2 bases; junction bases outside the gene matches: 9. This CDR3 spans 16 amino acids. The CDR3 region has the DNA TGTGCCAGCAGCCCCCGGGACAGGGCGTTCAACTATGGCTACACCTTC. Encoded protein: CASSPRDRAFNYGYTF.

V is TRBV6-6 and J is TRBJ1-2; TRBD1 agrees at 8 bases. The CDR3 runs to 15 residues. The V segment lost 0 bases and the J segment 7 bases; nucleotides outside the gene matches: 7. Germline CDR1 is MNHNY and CDR2 is SVGAGI (reference sequence). CDR3 sequence (DNA): TGTGCCAGCAGTTACTCCGGGACAGGCACCTCTGGCTACACCTTC. Amino acids: CASSYSGTGTSGYTF.

J is TRBJ1-5 and V is TRBV30, with 10 bases aligning to TRBD1. Germline V gene data show CDR1 as GTSNPN and CDR2 as SVGIG (reference sequence). The V gene end was trimmed by 1 base and the J gene end by 9 bases; junction bases not matched to a gene: 9. The CDR3 covers 15 residues. The CDR3 loop reads CAWSDLGQGERPQHF. In nucleotides, the CDR3 is TGTGCCTGGAGTGACCTCGGACAGGGGGAAAGGCCCCAGCATTTT.

This clone was detected only once. This sequence joins TRBV4-3 and TRBJ2-7, with TRBD2 matching 7 bases. In germline, CDR1 is LGHNA, CDR2 YSLEER. Unmatched junction bases numbered 6, after V lost 6 bases and J lost 1 base. CDR3 length equals 14 residues. DNA for the CDR3: TGCGCCAGCAGTCCTTTTAGCGGGTCCTACGAGCAGTACTTC. Amino acid sequence: CASSPFSGSYEQYF.

The V gene is TRBV7-6, the J gene TRBJ1-3, with no clear D. The CDR3 has 18 residues. The V end was cut by 1 base, the J end by 4 bases, with 20 bases between. From germline, CDR1 is SGHVS and CDR2 FNYEAQ. CDR3 coding DNA: TGTGCCAGCAGCTTAGAAGGTTCGGGAGCCCTGGGGGGAAACACCATATATTTT. Translated, it gives CASSLEGSGALGGNTIYF.

This chain connects TRBV4-3 to TRBJ2-1; the D gene is possibly TRBD1 (6 bases). Germline V CDR1 and CDR2: LGHNA, YSLEER. Trimming cost V 0 bases and J 12 bases, with 30 bases left between them. CDR3 size: 19 residues. For the CDR3, the DNA is TGCGCCAGCAGCCAAGAGCTCGGGTGGGGACACAAAGGGTCTAGGGGGCAGTTCTTC. Amino acid sequence: CASSQELGWGHKGSRGQFF.

This clone appeared a single time. This chain joins TRBV19 and TRBJ2-7, with D possibly TRBD1 on 6 matching bases. Trimming cost V 2 bases and J 7 bases, with 12 bases left between them. This CDR3 has 13 amino acids. The germline CDR1 and CDR2 sequences are LNHDA and SQIVND (reference sequence). The CDR3 region is CASSISGVGEQYF. CDR3 sequence (DNA): TGTGCCAGTAGTATATCAGGGGTCGGAGAGCAGTACTTC. The whole variable domain, remainder taken from reference TRBV19 and TRBJ2-7, is DGGITQSPKYLFRKEGQNVTLSCEQNLNHDAMYWYRQDPGQGLRLIYYSQIVNDFQKGDIAEGYSVSREKKESFPLTVTSAQKNPTAFYLCASSISGVGEQYFGPGTRLTVT.

The V gene is TRBV7-3, the J gene TRBJ2-3; the match to TRBD1 covers 9 bases. CDR1 is SGHTA and CDR2 is FQGTGA in the germline V gene. Germline trimming cut 2 bases from V and 6 bases from J; bases unmatched to any gene: 3. The CDR3 extends over 14 amino acids. CDR3 DNA sequence: TGTGCCAGCAGCTTAGGGACAGGGACGGATACGCAGTATTTT. Translation: CASSLGTGTDTQYF.

This chain links TRBV6-4 with TRBJ2-3; 11 bases align to TRBD2. J lost 0 bases, V lost 6 bases, and 2 bases had no gene match. Germline CDR1 is MRHNA and CDR2 is SNTAGT. This CDR3 spans 15 amino acids. CDR3 protein: CASRLAGGSTDTQYF. CDR3 in DNA: TGTGCCAGCAGGCTAGCGGGGGGCAGCACAGATACGCAGTATTTT.

CDR3: CASSSPHAEAFF. The CDR3 DNA is TGTGCCAGCAGCAGCCCGCACGCTGAAGCTTTCTTT. The chain carries TRBV7-3 and TRBJ1-1, with D uncertain. Germline CDR1 is SGHTA and CDR2 is FQGTGA. Trimming stripped 5 bases from V and 6 bases from J, with 10 bases between. The CDR3 contains 12 residues.

The V gene is TRBV6-4, the J gene TRBJ2-4; D may be TRBD2 (6 bases). The CDR3 consists of 14 residues. V dropped 6 bases and J dropped 0 bases, with 9 bases sitting between them. Germline CDR1 and CDR2: MRHNA and SNTAGT. Here the CDR3 reads CASRGGLAKNIQYF. Written as DNA, the CDR3 is TGTGCCAGCAGGGGGGGACTAGCCAAAAACATTCAGTACTTC.

The chain is built from TRBV7-2 and TRBJ2-6; D perhaps matches TRBD1 (5 bases). The germline gives CDR1 SGHTA, CDR2 FQGNSA. This CDR3 is built from 14 residues. V was shortened by 5 bases and J by 11 bases, with 16 bases between the two germline ends. The CDR3 spells CASSPTGHADVLTF. As DNA, the CDR3 is TGTGCCAGCAGCCCAACAGGACATGCGGACGTCCTGACTTTC.

The chain carries TRBV9 and TRBJ2-2; TRBD2 matches at 8 bases. The germline CDR1 and CDR2 sequences are SGDLS and YYNGEE. The junction had 11 bases not matched to a gene; V was cut back by 2 bases and J by 5 bases. CDR3 length: 17 residues. The CDR3 coding sequence is TGTGCCAGCAGCGTTTATATCAGCGGGGGACGGACCGGGGAGCTGTTTTTT. This sequence encodes CASSVYISGGRTGELFF. Supplemented by reference TRBV9 and TRBJ2-2, the full variable domain reads DSGVTQTPKHLITATGQRVTLRCSPRSGDLSVYWYQQSLDQGLQFLIQYYNGEERAKGNILERFSAQQFPDLHSELNLSSLELGDSALYFCASSVYISGGRTGELFFGEGSRLTVL.

The chain is built from TRBV6-6 and TRBJ2-7; TRBD2 matches at 8 bases. CDR3 length equals 15 residues. The ends lost 5 bases at V and 1 base at J; junction bases unmatched: 7. Per germline, CDR1 MNHNY and CDR2 SVGAGI (reference sequence). DNA of the CDR3: TGTGCCAGCAGTCCCCCTAGCGGGCCATCCTACGAGCAGTACTTC. Encoded protein: CASSPPSGPSYEQYF.

For the CDR3, the DNA is TGTGCCAGCAGCTCCTCCCCCCGGACAGCTGCCTACACCTTC. Amino acids: CASSSSPRTAAYTF. The rearrangement links TRBV7-2 to TRBJ1-2; D might be TRBD1 (6 bases). V gave up 4 bases and J gave up 10 bases, with 19 bases separating them. Germline CDR1 SGHTA, CDR2 FQGNSA. The CDR3 consists of 14 residues.

The chain links TRBV9 to TRBJ1-5; the match to TRBD1 covers 7 bases. V dropped 3 bases and J dropped 9; count of bases not matched to a gene: 12. In germline, CDR1 is SGDLS, CDR2 YYNGEE. The CDR3 sequence is 15 residues long. CDR3 loop: CASSGSEGAEGPQHF. The CDR3 nucleotides are TGTGCCAGCAGCGGAAGTGAGGGGGCGGAGGGGCCCCAGCATTTT.

The gene calls are TRBV7-2 and TRBJ2-5; no definite D call. Trimming took off 2 bases at V and 5 bases at J, with 15 bases between the two ends. The CDR3 consists of 15 residues. From germline, CDR1 is SGHTA and CDR2 FQGNSA. The CDR3 region is CASSLRLSSGETQYF. Here the CDR3 DNA reads TGTGCCAGCAGCTTAAGGCTTAGCTCGGGTGAGACCCAGTACTTC.

The CDR3 bases are TGTGCCATCAGTGAGTCCCTGGCAGGGGGCTCGAATTCACCCCTCCACTTT. The encoded protein is CAISESLAGGSNSPLHF. The chain employs TRBV10-3 and TRBJ1-6; 8 bases agree with TRBD1. This CDR3 region has 17 residues. Germline V lookup: CDR1 ENHRY, CDR2 SYGVKD. V shed 0 bases, J shed 7 bases, and the junction held 8 bases outside the gene matches.

The chain is built from TRBV7-6 and TRBJ2-7, with 7 positions matching TRBD2. Per germline, CDR1 SGHVS and CDR2 FNYEAQ. Trimming took 4 bases from V and 4 from J; bases not matched to a gene: 10. CDR3 length: 15 residues. CDR3 DNA sequence: TGTGCCAGCAGCTCAACAGTGGGAGGGAGTTACGAGCAGTACTTC. As protein: CASSSTVGGSYEQYF. Complete variable domain (other parts from reference TRBV7-6 and TRBJ2-7): GAGVSQSPRYKVTKRGQDVALRCDPISGHVSLYWYRQALGQGPEFLTYFNYEAQQDKSGLPNDRFSAERPEGSISTLTIQRTEQRDSAMYRCASSSTVGGSYEQYFGPGTRLTVT.